This T cell receptor (beta chain) was obtained from a study of shared clonotypes between healthy human individuals (TCRdb year 2020). Regarding the study in general: The cohort included a few men and a couple of women between 18 and 49 years of age. For each donor, three plates each were used for CD4 naive and CD4 memory, two plates were used for CD8 naive, and one plate was used for CD8 memory. To estimate repertoire size and how much clonotype sharing occurs between individuals, the study deeply sequenced the blood TCR repertoires of several healthy adults. Between about 0.94 and 8.9 billion PBMCs per donor were obtained by leukapheresis. Different laboratories and diverse techniques were used to prepare libraries and sequence TCR repertoires, to increase sequencing depth and limit assay-specific biases. What the study reported, not specific to this receptor: The small number of donors limited the genetic and exposure-history diversity represented. Sampling was limited to blood, and TCR repertoires in tissue likely differ from TCR repertoires in blood. Pairwise subsampling indicated that sequencing depth was expected to affect the degree of clonotype sharing among donors. Naive subsets generally had larger estimated clonotype richness than memory subsets did. Across a few donors, about 5.2% of naive CD4, roughly 3.5% of naive CD8, approximately 2.5% of memory CD4, and roughly 0.41% of memory CD8 clonotypes were shared. Even with the large sequencing depth, rarefaction of the sorted-subset datasets indicated that sequencing was incomplete. Compared with non-shared clonotypes, clonotypes shared by all four sorted-subset donors had higher generation probabilities.

As to this clone: The antigen this receptor binds is unknown. No quality values exist for individual bases; no much larger clone is one base distant.

Spanning cysteine to phenylalanine, the CDR3 consists of 19 amino acids. The retained sequence is limited to the CDR3, 57 bases, with the frame set at the first base. CD8 naive samples consisted of CD45RO-negative cells that were positively selected for CCR7, yielding a CD45RA+CCR7+ population without TemRA cells. Healthy HIV-negative adults with no recently reported acute infections or vaccinations were included as donors. All donors were Caucasian adults living in Nashville, Tennessee, USA. After blood collection by leukapheresis, PBMCs were isolated using Ficoll-Histopaque density gradient centrifugation and then cryopreserved in the vapor phase of liquid nitrogen. Purity and quantity of every magnetically sorted T cell population were checked by analytical flow cytometry. Genomic DNA was isolated from each sorted fraction and quantified by UV absorbance on a Nanodrop 2000c. Using the deep immunoSEQ assay, multiplex PCR amplified TCR CDR3 regions from genomic DNA. Extracted genomic DNA from each cell subset was distributed evenly across all wells of several immunoSEQ 96-well plates, and each plate was treated as a replicate. Each replicate PCR for sorted subsets received around 200 ng genomic DNA, equal to tens of thousands of T cell genomes. The purified libraries were quantified using a Qubit 3.0 fluorometer, sized with a Bioanalyzer 2100, and then quantified again using the KAPA Library Quantification kit. Each immunoSEQ 96-well plate was sequenced on its own single-read 150-cycle Illumina NextSeq 550 flow cell. For the original study's pipeline: Because the immunoSEQ output included only junctional sequences and no quality scores, the filtering could not be the same as the filtering used for full-length reads. Sequences were annotated with PyIR, a Python wrapper for IgBLAST v1.9, and V/J genes and CDR3 were assigned using IMGT germline references. Reads with weak V/J assignments (E-value above 1e-6), missing CDR3, stop codons, out-of-frame junctions, or ambiguous translated residues were removed. A V3J clonotype was defined by an identical inferred V gene, J gene, and CDR3 amino acid sequence. Percentage overlap between repertoires was computed as shared unique clonotypes divided by the size of the smaller repertoire. Three approaches were used to assess repertoire richness: RTK rarefaction, the Chao1 estimator, and Recon v2.1 estimates of unobserved clonotypes. Generation probabilities were computed with OLGA for all TCRbeta clonotypes obtained by the gDNA method from a handful of donors. What TCRdb holds here is the immuneACCESS table cut down to in-frame rearrangements. Part of the clones is not present; checked against another copy, under half of the missing clones reflect an unresolved V gene, and the others are unexplained. The DNA gave D and trimming, while V, J and clone size come from that table. This sample holds some 1,900,000 clones; less than 95% were observed only once. The ten largest clonotypes hold more than 0.9% of the sample.

This clonotype was sampled from a man aged 18 to 30 in good health. The sequencing sample was made of naive CD8+ T cells sorted from blood. Interpreted using the paper, the cell subset or site label stands for: CD45RA+CCR7+. This chain is built from TRBV21-1 and TRBJ2-3; TRBD2, the table's D call, was not compared with the DNA. TRBV21-1 is described as a pseudogene. CDR3 region: CASSSWEPGLAGPHDTQYF. The DNA is TGTGCCAGCAGCAGTTGGGAGCCGGGACTAGCGGGGCCCCACGATACGCAGTATTTT.